This TCR beta chain originates from a study of shared clonotypes between healthy human individuals. Overall study findings and caveats: Generation probabilities of non-shared clonotypes were lower (relative to those shared by all four donors).

This clone occurred a few times. Its antigen is unknown. Data came from immunoSEQ multiplex PCR; TCRdb stores just in-frame clones and leaves some out. In the table there are about 530,000 clones, 95% to 97% of which are singletons. Germline V gene data show CDR1 as LGHNA and CDR2 as YNFKEQ. CDR3 length: 14 amino acids. V lost 3 bases to trimming and J lost 5 bases, with 13 bases between them. The donor population consisted of healthy HIV-negative adults with no recent acute infections or vaccinations. The rearrangement links TRBV4-2 to TRBJ1-1; maybe TRBD1 (6 bases). This receptor was obtained from a woman between 25 and 40 years old in good health. Material: naive CD4+ T cells sorted from blood. Subset given: CD45RA+ positively selected. The DNA for the CDR3 is TGTGCCAGCAGCCAGGCATACAGGGTTACTGAAGCTTTCTTT. Translated: CASSQAYRVTEAFF.